This TCR beta chain was identified in a study of cytomegalovirus exposure and HLA in healthy donors. Trimming removed 3 bases at V and 8 bases at J, with 8 bases between. The CDR3 extends over 12 amino acids. Germline V gene data show CDR1 as MDHEN and CDR2 as SYDVKM. Primers for the PCR totalled 60 Vbeta and 13 Jbeta. The method was immunoSEQ multiplex PCR; TCRdb's version includes in-frame clones alone and lacks a portion of them. The top ten hold roughly 1.3% of the sample, which has around 87,000 clones, 81% seen once. The clonotype comes from a girl aged 2 to 10 in good health and CMV-seropositive. Material for sequencing was PBMCs. J is TRBJ2-1 and V is TRBV28; D is unresolved. The CDR3 sequence is CASSLYRDEQFF. The CDR3 nucleotides are TGTGCCAGCAGTTTGTATCGGGATGAGCAGTTCTTC.